These 7 T cell receptor beta chains came from one sample sequenced in a study of cytomegalovirus exposure and HLA in healthy donors. 13 Jbeta primers and 60 Vbeta primers were used for the PCR. The data were produced by immunoSEQ multiplex PCR, yet TCRdb's version contains in-frame clones alone and is incomplete. The data hold over 150,000 clones, with approximately 85% observed a single time. The sample consisted of PBMCs. These receptors were taken from a girl between 5 and 17 years old in good health and CMV-seropositive.

CDR3 sequence: CASSLTGGLLHQETQYF. The CDR3 nucleotides are TGTGCCAGCAGCTTAACAGGGGGCCTACTGCACCAAGAGACCCAGTACTTC. The rearrangement links TRBV11-2 to TRBJ2-5, with TRBD1 identical over 9 bases. V gave up 2 bases and J gave up 0 bases; unmatched junction bases: 7. CDR1 and CDR2 from the germline V gene are SGHAT and FQNNGV. The CDR3 has 17 residues.

The chain has TRBV6-1 and TRBJ1-3; the D gene is possibly TRBD1 (5 bases). Per germline, CDR1 MNHNS and CDR2 SASEGT. The CDR3 is made up of 16 amino acids. V lost 2 bases and J 0 bases, leaving 11 bases between the germline ends. The CDR3 nucleotides are TGTGCCAGCAGTGAACTTGGGGCCTACTCTGGAAACACCATATATTTT. It encodes CASSELGAYSGNTIYF.

This clone came up once. The genes are TRBV13 and TRBJ1-1; D uncertain. Trimming took 3 bases from V and 3 from J, leaving 5 bases between them. The CDR3 spans 12 residues. In germline, CDR1 is PRHDT, CDR2 FYEKMQ (reference sequence). In nucleotides, the CDR3 is TGTGCCAGCAGCTTCTCGGACACTGAAGCTTTCTTT. Translating it yields CASSFSDTEAFF.

The chain combines TRBV11-2 with TRBJ2-5; the match to TRBD2 covers 8 bases. This CDR3 comprises 19 residues. Germline V gives CDR1 SGHAT, CDR2 FQNNGV. V dropped 7 bases and J dropped 2; count of bases not matched to a gene: 21. The CDR3 is CASTQTWMERGPEQETQYF. The CDR3, as DNA: TGTGCCAGCACCCAGACTTGGATGGAGCGGGGGCCCGAGCAAGAGACCCAGTACTTC.

The chain carries TRBV7-2 and TRBJ1-4, with D perhaps TRBD1 (5 bases). CDR1 is SGHTA and CDR2 is FQGNSA in the germline V gene. Trimming left V 1 base short and J 10 bases short, with 19 bases between. This CDR3 has 16 residues. Here the CDR3 reads CASSLVSTEARGKLFF. The DNA of the CDR3 is TGTGCCAGCAGCTTAGTTTCCACCGAGGCAAGGGGAAAACTGTTTTTT.

The J gene is TRBJ2-5, the V gene TRBV6-1, with D perhaps matching TRBD2 (7 bases). This CDR3 has 16 residues. V was trimmed by 1 base and J by 2 bases, leaving 14 bases between them. CDR1 is MNHNS, CDR2 SASEGT, per germline. In nucleotides, the CDR3 is TGTGCCAGCAGTGAAGTGGGGGGGGCAGGGCAAGAGACCCAGTACTTC. This gives the protein CASSEVGGAGQETQYF.

This clone was seen just once. V is TRBV7-8 and J is TRBJ1-3; D not certain. CDR3 length: 17 residues. V was pared by 0 bases and J by 0 bases, with 12 bases between. Germline CDR1 SGHVS, CDR2 FQNEAQ. In DNA form, the CDR3 reads TGTGCCAGCAGCTTAGCGTCTGCGACTGTCTCTGGAAACACCATATATTTT. Amino acids: CASSLASATVSGNTIYF. The entire variable domain, with the rest obtained from reference TRBV7-8 and TRBJ1-3, is as follows: GAGVSQSPRYKVAKRGQDVALRCDPISGHVSLFWYQQALGQGPEFLTYFQNEAQLDKSGLPSDRFFAERPEGSVSTLKIQRTQQEDSAVYLCASSLASATVSGNTIYFGEGSWLTVV.